The 32 T cell receptor beta chains reported below all come from one sample, sequenced in a study of blood T cell repertoires in COVID-19. Generated by immunoSEQ multiplex PCR, the TCRdb table keeps only in-frame clones and is missing some. The sample carries over 70,000 clones, more than 75% recorded once. Sequenced sample: peripheral blood. These receptors were obtained from a woman older than 75 with active or convalescent COVID-19.

In this sample, this clone is medium-sized (0.01 to 0.1%). The chain recombines TRBV11-2 with TRBJ1-2, with 8 bases identical to TRBD1. The V segment lost 5 bases and the J segment 6 bases; nucleotides outside the gene matches: 11. The CDR3 consists of 15 residues. Looked up from germline, CDR1 is SGHAT and CDR2 is FQNNGV. The CDR3 coding sequence is TGTGCCAGCAGCACCCGACAGGGGCGGTTGGATGGCTACACCTTC. Amino acids: CASSTRQGRLDGYTF.

The V call is TRBV3-1 (or the pseudogene TRBV3-2), the J call TRBJ2-3, with unresolved D. Germline CDR1 LGHDT, CDR2 YNNKEL (reference sequence). The CDR3 has 14 residues. V lost 1 base and J 7 bases, leaving 12 bases between the germline ends. The CDR3 DNA sequence: TGTGCCAGCAGCCAAGGCCGGGTGCACAATACGCAGTATTTT. Its translation is CASSQGRVHNTQYF.

Many counts were recorded for this clone. The V and J genes are TRBV7-8 and TRBJ1-5; TRBD1 matches 12 bases. Trimming removed 6 bases from V and 5 bases from J; junction bases left unmatched: 5. This CDR3 spans 15 amino acids. Germline values: CDR1 SGHVS, CDR2 FQNEAQ. The CDR3 is CASSLGTGGHQPQHF. The CDR3 DNA reads TGTGCCAGCAGTCTAGGGACAGGGGGCCATCAGCCCCAGCATTTT.

The chain employs TRBV6-1 and TRBJ2-3; 8 nucleotides line up with TRBD2. The CDR3 contains 14 residues. The V and J ends lost 5 bases and 0 bases, in that order; junction bases with no gene match: 1. Germline assignment: CDR1 MNHNS and CDR2 SASEGT. In DNA, the CDR3 is TGTGCCAGCAGTTCGGGGGGGAGCACAGATACGCAGTATTTT. Amino acid sequence: CASSSGGSTDTQYF.

The chain recombines TRBV18 with TRBJ1-2; 8 nucleotides match TRBD1. Germline V lookup: CDR1 KGHSH, CDR2 LQKENI. V shed 6 bases and J 0 bases; nucleotides not matched to a gene: 3. The CDR3 loop spans 14 amino acids. This chain's CDR3 is CASSPGQANYGYTF. The CDR3 nucleotides read TGTGCCAGCTCCCCGGGACAGGCTAACTATGGCTACACCTTC.

The chain combines TRBV5-1 with TRBJ2-7, with D possibly TRBD1 on 6 matching bases. The length of the CDR3 is 14 residues. Looked up from germline, CDR1 is SGHRS and CDR2 is YFSETQ. V lost 2 bases, J lost 4 bases, and 13 bases lay in between. CDR3 amino acids: CASSLTRGEYEQYF. DNA for the CDR3: TGCGCCAGCAGCTTAACCAGGGGTGAATACGAGCAGTACTTC.

A remark on this clone: Other DNA sequences of this sample code for an identical CDR3. The V gene is TRBV5-5, the J gene TRBJ1-6; 9 nucleotides align to TRBD1. Germline V gene sequence: CDR1 SGHKS, CDR2 YYEKEE (reference sequence). The CDR3 loop spans 15 amino acids. The ends lost 0 bases at V and 10 bases at J; junction bases unmatched: 5. The CDR3 sequence: CASSLGGTGNSPLHF. The CDR3 DNA reads as TGTGCCAGCAGCTTGGGGGGGACAGGGAACTCACCCCTCCACTTT.

The chain combines TRBV7-8 with TRBJ2-3; TRBD2 agrees at 9 bases. This CDR3 has 22 residues. Germline trimming cut 3 bases from V and 5 bases from J; bases unmatched to any gene: 27. From germline, CDR1 is SGHVS and CDR2 FQNEAQ. DNA of the CDR3: TGTGCCAGCAGCTTTCTAGGGGGCCCCGGTACTAGCGGGCCCGGGAGGCGAGATACGCAGTATTTT. It yields the protein CASSFLGGPGTSGPGRRDTQYF.

CDR3 protein: CASSIRQVNEKLFF. CDR3 nucleotide sequence: TGTGCCAGTAGTATACGACAGGTGAATGAAAAACTGTTTTTT. The chain is built from TRBV19 and TRBJ1-4; the D gene is possibly TRBD1 (6 bases). The CDR3 has 14 residues. Trimming removed 2 bases at V and 5 bases at J, with 9 bases between. The germline V gene has CDR1 LNHDA and CDR2 SQIVND (reference sequence). Full variable domain (remainder filled in from reference TRBV19 and TRBJ1-4): DGGITQSPKYLFRKEGQNVTLSCEQNLNHDAMYWYRQDPGQGLRLIYYSQIVNDFQKGDIAEGYSVSREKKESFPLTVTSAQKNPTAFYLCASSIRQVNEKLFFGSGTQLSVL.

The chain employs TRBV4-3 and TRBJ1-1; possible D gene TRBD1, 6 bases. Looked up from germline, CDR1 is LGHNA and CDR2 is YSLEER. The CDR3 loop spans 15 amino acids. Trimming shortened V by 1 base and J by 5 bases, and 14 bases separated the two germline ends. CDR3 region: CASSQGAGVRTEAFF. The CDR3 bases are TGCGCCAGCAGCCAAGGGGCAGGGGTAAGAACTGAAGCTTTCTTT.

This rearrangement joins TRBV10-2 to TRBJ2-7; possibly TRBD1 for D (5 bases). The CDR3 consists of 14 residues. With 4 bases removed from V and 7 bases from J, the gap between germline ends came to 17 bases. CDR1 and CDR2 (germline): WSHSY, SAAADI. For the CDR3, the DNA is TGCGCCAGCAGTGTTGGTGACAGCGCTGAGGAGCAGTACTTC. Its protein product is CASSVGDSAEEQYF.

J is TRBJ2-2 and V is TRBV5-1, with D possibly TRBD2 on 6 matching bases. From germline, CDR1 is SGHRS and CDR2 YFSETQ. The V end was cut by 4 bases, the J end by 5 bases, with 12 bases between. The CDR3 runs to 14 residues. The CDR3 loop is CASSRDSATGELFF. Here the CDR3 DNA reads TGCGCCAGCAGCCGGGACTCGGCTACCGGGGAGCTGTTTTTT.

The J gene is TRBJ2-1, the V gene TRBV18; 11 bases map to TRBD1. Per germline, CDR1 KGHSH and CDR2 LQKENI. CDR3 length: 16 amino acids. With 4 bases clipped from V and 2 bases from J, the junction kept 4 bases outside the gene matches. DNA of the CDR3: TGTGCCAGCTCACTGGACAGGGGGCTTGCCTACAATGAGCAGTTCTTC. Translation gives CASSLDRGLAYNEQFF.

This clone has more than one count but fewer than ten. The chain has TRBV7-2 and TRBJ2-2, with 15 bases matching TRBD2. The germline V gene has CDR1 SGHTA and CDR2 FQGNSA. This CDR3 is 18 amino acids long. V lost 5 bases to trimming and J lost 5 bases; unmatched junction nucleotides: 9. Here the CDR3 reads CASSPAGLAGGRTGELFF. The CDR3 region has the DNA TGTGCCAGCAGCCCAGCAGGACTAGCGGGGGGGCGGACCGGGGAGCTGTTTTTT. The variable domain in full, completed from reference TRBV7-2 and TRBJ2-2, reads GAGVSQSPSNKVTEKGKDVELRCDPISGHTALYWYRQSLGQGLEFLIYFQGNSAPDKSGLPSDRFSAERTGGSVSTLTIQRTQQEDSAVYLCASSPAGLAGGRTGELFFGEGSRLTVL.

The V gene is TRBV28, the J gene TRBJ2-7; D is uncertain. CDR3 length: 12 residues. Germline V gene data show CDR1 as MDHEN and CDR2 as SYDVKM. Trimming stripped 2 bases from V and 7 bases from J, with 9 bases between. CDR3 sequence: CASSLIQAEQYF. CDR3 sequence (DNA): TGTGCCAGCAGTTTAATCCAGGCAGAGCAGTACTTC. The whole variable domain, filled in from reference TRBV28 and TRBJ2-7, reads DVKVTQSSRYLVKRTGEKVFLECVQDMDHENMFWYRQDPGLGLRLIYFSYDVKMKEKGDIPEGYSVSREKKERFSLILESASTNQTSMYLCASSLIQAEQYFGPGTRLTVT.

Judged by abundance, this clone is large. The V and J genes are TRBV7-9 and TRBJ1-2; 7 bases align to TRBD1. CDR3 length equals 14 residues. Germline V gives CDR1 SEHNR, CDR2 FQNEAQ (reference sequence). After removal of 3 bases from V and 5 bases from J, the junction contained 6 bases not matched to a gene. The CDR3 DNA follows: TGTGCCAGCAGCTTTGGGGACAGCCTGTATGGCTACACCTTC. This encodes CASSFGDSLYGYTF.

The chain has TRBV5-6 and TRBJ1-4; possible D gene TRBD1, 5 bases. Germline CDR1 and CDR2: SGHDT and YYEEEE. This CDR3 has 15 amino acids. Trimming took off 1 base at V and 5 bases at J, with 12 bases between the two ends. The CDR3 DNA is TGTGCCAGCAGCTTGCCCGGACACACAAATGAAAAACTGTTTTTT. It specifies CASSLPGHTNEKLFF.

The gene calls are TRBV7-8 and TRBJ2-2, with 15 bases that match TRBD2. The CDR3 spans 19 residues. With V trimmed by 4 bases and J by 0 bases, 6 bases remained unmatched. The germline gives CDR1 SGHVS, CDR2 FQNEAQ. CDR3 nucleotides: TGTGCCAGCAGCTGGCCGGGACTAGCGGGAGGTACGAACACCGGGGAGCTGTTTTTT. Translation: CASSWPGLAGGTNTGELFF. Looking up the rest from reference TRBV7-8 and TRBJ2-2 gives the full variable domain: GAGVSQSPRYKVAKRGQDVALRCDPISGHVSLFWYQQALGQGPEFLTYFQNEAQLDKSGLPSDRFFAERPEGSVSTLKIQRTQQEDSAVYLCASSWPGLAGGTNTGELFFGEGSRLTVL.

The rearrangement joins TRBV11-2 to TRBJ1-4; 12 bases match TRBD1. After removal of 4 bases from V and 5 bases from J, the junction contained 11 bases not matched to a gene. Germline assignment: CDR1 SGHAT and CDR2 FQNNGV. This CDR3 has 18 residues. This chain's CDR3 is CASSSGTGGSGENEKLFF. CDR3 coding DNA: TGTGCCAGCAGCTCCGGGACAGGGGGCTCGGGGGAGAATGAAAAACTGTTTTTT.

The chain has TRBV3-1 (or the pseudogene TRBV3-2) and TRBJ1-1; D unresolved. CDR1 and CDR2 from the germline V gene are LGHDT and YNNKEL (reference sequence). V was trimmed by 0 bases and J by 1 base, leaving 6 bases between them. The CDR3 is made up of 14 amino acids. In DNA form, the CDR3 reads TGTGCCAGCAGCCAAGATGACACGAACACTGAAGCTTTCTTT. Its translation is CASSQDDTNTEAFF.

This chain uses TRBV3-1 (or the pseudogene TRBV3-2) with TRBJ1-1; D is perhaps TRBD1 (6 bases). Germline V gene sequence: CDR1 LGHDT, CDR2 YNNKEL (reference sequence). This CDR3 is built from 13 residues. V was shortened by 9 bases and J by 4 bases, with 15 bases between the two germline ends. Here the CDR3 DNA reads TGTGCCAGACCCAAGGGGACACGCACTGAAGCTTTCTTT. Translation: CARPKGTRTEAFF.

This sequence joins TRBV28 and TRBJ1-2, with a possible D match to TRBD1 (6 bases). Germline assignment: CDR1 MDHEN and CDR2 SYDVKM. CDR3 length: 17 amino acids. V was shortened by 3 bases and J by 4 bases, with 21 bases between the two germline ends. DNA for the CDR3: TGTGCCAGCAGTTTGGCAGGGGATAGGTCCTGGGGCTATGGCTACACCTTC. This encodes CASSLAGDRSWGYGYTF.

J is TRBJ2-1 and V is TRBV7-2; no clear D. Looked up from germline, CDR1 is SGHTA and CDR2 is FQGNSA. V dropped 1 base and J dropped 6 bases, with 13 bases sitting between them. The CDR3 loop spans 15 amino acids. The DNA for the CDR3 is TGTGCCAGCAGCTTAGGCGGCGACGGAATCAATGAGCAGTTCTTC. Its protein is CASSLGGDGINEQFF.

Here the CDR3 DNA reads TGTGCCAGCTTGCAGGGGGCGAGGACTGAAGCTTTCTTT. The encoded protein is CASLQGARTEAFF. The V gene is TRBV18, the J gene TRBJ1-1, with 8 bases aligning to TRBD1. J lost 5 bases, V lost 7 bases, and 6 bases had no gene match. This CDR3 region has 13 residues. Per germline, CDR1 KGHSH and CDR2 LQKENI.

This sequence joins TRBV7-8 and TRBJ2-3; 8 nucleotides match TRBD1. V was clipped by 2 bases and J by 4 bases; unmatched bases: 8. This CDR3 is 16 amino acids long. CDR1 is SGHVS, CDR2 FQNEAQ, per germline. The CDR3 here is CASSLLDRVRADTQYF. CDR3 coding DNA: TGTGCCAGCAGCTTACTGGACAGGGTTAGGGCAGATACGCAGTATTTT. Filled out from reference TRBV7-8 and TRBJ2-3, the complete variable domain reads GAGVSQSPRYKVAKRGQDVALRCDPISGHVSLFWYQQALGQGPEFLTYFQNEAQLDKSGLPSDRFFAERPEGSVSTLKIQRTQQEDSAVYLCASSLLDRVRADTQYFGPGTRLTVL.

The rearrangement links TRBV5-1 to TRBJ2-3, with TRBD2 identical over 10 bases. V gave up 3 bases and J gave up 2 bases; unmatched junction bases: 6. This CDR3 spans 16 amino acids. The germline V gene has CDR1 SGHRS and CDR2 YFSETQ. The CDR3 DNA sequence: TGCGCCAGCAGCTCTAGGACTAGCGGAGTCACAGATACGCAGTATTTT. Amino acids: CASSSRTSGVTDTQYF. Full variable domain (missing parts from reference TRBV5-1 and TRBJ2-3): KAGVTQTPRYLIKTRGQQVTLSCSPISGHRSVSWYQQTPGQGLQFLFEYFSETQRNKGNFPGRFSGRQFSNSRSEMNVSTLELGDSALYLCASSSRTSGVTDTQYFGPGTRLTVL.

The gene calls are TRBV16 and TRBJ1-5; D gene unclear. Germline-derived CDR1 and CDR2 are KGHSY and FQNENV. This CDR3 has 12 amino acids. V was trimmed by 2 bases and J by 9 bases, leaving 8 bases between them. This chain's CDR3 is CASSQPGGPQHF. The CDR3 bases are TGTGCCAGCAGCCAACCCGGAGGGCCCCAGCATTTT. Full variable domain (outside the CDR3, taken from reference TRBV16 and TRBJ1-5): GEEVAQTPKHLVRGEGQKAKLYCAPIKGHSYVFWYQQVLKNEFKFLISFQNENVFDETGMPKERFSAKCLPNSPCSLEIQATKLEDSAVYFCASSQPGGPQHFGDGTRLSIL.

The chain links TRBV11-3 to TRBJ2-2, with a weak D call TRBD1 (6 bases). Germline-derived CDR1 and CDR2 are SGHNT and YENEEA. The CDR3 extends over 15 amino acids. V shed 1 base and J shed 8 bases, with 14 bases lying between them. CDR3: CASSLARQGRGELFF. The CDR3 coding sequence is TGTGCCAGCAGCTTAGCCCGCCAGGGGAGAGGGGAGCTGTTTTTT. Using reference TRBV11-3 and TRBJ2-2 for the parts outside the CDR3, the full variable domain is EAGVVQSPRYKIIEKKQPVAFWCNPISGHNTLYWYLQNLGQGPELLIRYENEEAVDDSQLPKDRFSAERLKGVDSTLKIQPAELGDSAVYLCASSLARQGRGELFFGEGSRLTVL.

The chain has TRBV5-8 and TRBJ2-2, with a weak D call TRBD2 (6 bases). The germline V and J ends were trimmed by 4 bases and 5 bases, with 21 bases remaining between them. From germline, CDR1 is SGHTS and CDR2 YDEGEE. The length of the CDR3 is 17 residues. The CDR3 DNA reads TGTGCCAGCAGCGGCGGGGACCGGGCAGTAGAGACCGGGGAGCTGTTTTTT. Its protein is CASSGGDRAVETGELFF.

The chain carries TRBV10-3 and TRBJ2-2, with D maybe TRBD1 (5 bases). V lost 7 bases and J 0 bases, leaving 12 bases between the germline ends. This CDR3 has 15 residues. CDR1 ENHRY and CDR2 SYGVKD come from the germline V gene. The CDR3 bases are TGTGCCATCAAGACGGACAAGACGAACACCGGGGAGCTGTTTTTT. This translates into CAIKTDKTNTGELFF.

This clone was detected only a few times. The chain recombines TRBV7-2 with TRBJ2-7; D is ambiguous. There are 16 residues in the CDR3. Germline lookup yields CDR1 SGHTA and CDR2 FQGNSA. The ends were cut back, 5 bases at V and 1 base at J, with 18 bases in the middle. DNA for the CDR3: TGTGCCAGCAGCCTATCCCCCCGCTCTTCTTCCTACGAGCAGTACTTC. Encoded protein: CASSLSPRSSSYEQYF.

This clone was seen a single time. V and J are TRBV7-3 and TRBJ2-3; D possibly corresponds to TRBD2 (6 bases). The length of the CDR3 is 15 residues. Between the trimmed V and J ends, which lost 1 base and 2 bases, there was a span of 10 bases. Germline V gene data show CDR1 as SGHTA and CDR2 as FQGTGA. Here the CDR3 DNA reads TGTGCCAGCAGCTTAAGTGGGGGGTCCACAGATACGCAGTATTTT. Encoded protein: CASSLSGGSTDTQYF. Based on the CDR3 plus reference TRBV7-3 and TRBJ2-3, the full variable domain is GAGVSQTPSNKVTEKGKYVELRCDPISGHTALYWYRQSLGQGPEFLIYFQGTGAADDSGLPNDRFFAVRPEGSVSTLKIQRTERGDSAVYLCASSLSGGSTDTQYFGPGTRLTVL.